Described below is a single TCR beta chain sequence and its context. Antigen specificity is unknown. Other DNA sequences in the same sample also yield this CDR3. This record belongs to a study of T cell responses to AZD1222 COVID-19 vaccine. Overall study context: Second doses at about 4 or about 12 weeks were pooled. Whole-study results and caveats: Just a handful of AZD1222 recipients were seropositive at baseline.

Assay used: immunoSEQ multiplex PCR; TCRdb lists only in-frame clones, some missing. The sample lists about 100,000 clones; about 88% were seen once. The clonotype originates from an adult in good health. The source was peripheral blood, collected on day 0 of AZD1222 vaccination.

DNA for the CDR3: TGTGCCAGCAGCTCCGGGGGTGGCTACACCTTC. This gives the protein CASSSGGGYTF. The rearrangement uses TRBV12-3 or TRBV12-4 and TRBJ1-2; D possibly corresponds to TRBD1 (5 bases). This CDR3 has 11 residues. V lost 6 bases and J lost 7, with 9 bases in between.